The 30 T cell receptor beta chains presented below share a single source sample, sequenced in a study of shared T cell receptors in the human thymus. The table came from immunoSEQ multiplex PCR; TCRdb's copy has only in-frame clones and leaves some out. Here the sample spans some 720,000 clones, around 87% being singletons. These data also formed part of another study, on human thymus T cells.

Sequenced material: thymocytes. The receptors were gathered from a boy younger than two with a congenital heart defect.

The chain employs TRBV27 and TRBJ2-1; 7 bases agree with TRBD1. From germline, CDR1 is MNHEY and CDR2 SMNVEV (reference sequence). J lost 6 bases, V lost 5 bases, and 13 bases had no gene match. The CDR3 is 16 amino acids. The chain's CDR3 is CASSGYGPRGSNEQFF. The CDR3 coding sequence is TGTGCCAGCAGTGGTTATGGACCCAGGGGGAGCAATGAGCAGTTCTTC.

This rearrangement joins TRBV10-3 to TRBJ1-2; D unresolved. V was shortened by 0 bases and J by 5 bases, with 22 bases between the two germline ends. This CDR3 is built from 18 residues. Germline CDR1 reads ENHRY; CDR2 reads SYGVKD. For the CDR3, the DNA is TGTGCCATCAGTGAGTCGGAGCCTTTACCGCGGGTCCAATATGGCTACACCTTC. Residues: CAISESEPLPRVQYGYTF.

This chain joins TRBV30 and TRBJ2-7; D gene unclear. The CDR3 extends over 12 amino acids. Per the germline V gene, CDR1 is GTSNPN and CDR2 is SVGIG (reference sequence). V was shortened by 4 bases and J by 0 bases, with 7 bases between the two germline ends. CDR3 loop: CAWKPSSYEQYF. For the CDR3, the DNA is TGTGCCTGGAAGCCCTCCTCCTACGAGCAGTACTTC.

The V call is TRBV18, the J call TRBJ2-1, with 14 bases fitting TRBD2. V was clipped by 3 bases and J by 0 bases; unmatched bases: 4. This CDR3 comprises 18 residues. Germline V gene sequence: CDR1 KGHSH, CDR2 LQKENI. CDR3 sequence: CASSPRLAGGPSYNEQFF. CDR3 DNA sequence: TGTGCCAGCTCACCTCGACTAGCGGGAGGGCCCTCCTACAATGAGCAGTTCTTC.

The chain employs TRBV14 and TRBJ2-7; 9 bases map to TRBD1. The CDR3 is 16 amino acids. After removal of 0 bases from V and 3 bases from J, the junction contained 6 bases not matched to a gene. Germline loops: CDR1 SGHDN, CDR2 FVKESK. CDR3 coding DNA: TGTGCCAGCAGCCAAGATTTGGGACAGGGAGACTACGAGCAGTACTTC. It encodes CASSQDLGQGDYEQYF.

CDR3 amino acids: CATRDRVEKLFF. The CDR3 region has the DNA TGTGCCACCAGAGACAGGGTTGAAAAACTGTTTTTT. The V and J genes are TRBV15 and TRBJ1-4, with 7 nucleotides matching TRBD1. Per the germline V gene, CDR1 is LNHNV and CDR2 is YYDKDF (reference sequence). The CDR3 sequence is 12 residues long. J was trimmed by 7 bases and V by 6 bases; bases with no gene match: 2.

The rearrangement uses TRBV30 and TRBJ2-3; 8 bases map to TRBD2. The CDR3 has 16 amino acids. The germline V gene has CDR1 GTSNPN and CDR2 SVGIG (reference sequence). V was pared by 0 bases and J by 4 bases, with 9 bases of the junction left unmatched. In DNA, the CDR3 is TGTGCCTGGAGTGTGCCAGCGGGAGAACGGCCAGATACGCAGTATTTT. It specifies CAWSVPAGERPDTQYF.

J is TRBJ2-3 and V is TRBV4-2; 13 positions agree with TRBD2. The CDR3 spans 15 residues. Germline trimming cut 1 base from V and 8 bases from J; bases unmatched to any gene: 3. Germline lookup yields CDR1 LGHNA and CDR2 YNFKEQ. CDR3 protein: CASSQGTSGSGTQYF. In DNA, the CDR3 is TGTGCCAGCAGCCAAGGGACTAGCGGGAGTGGTACGCAGTATTTT.

This rearrangement joins TRBV9 to TRBJ2-7, with a possible D match to TRBD2 (6 bases). This CDR3 spans 17 amino acids. Trimming removed 2 bases from V and 0 bases from J, with 18 bases in between. Germline V gives CDR1 SGDLS, CDR2 YYNGEE. This CDR3 reads CASSVPRAGRGSYEQYF. The CDR3 DNA sequence: TGTGCCAGCAGCGTTCCCCGGGCGGGAAGAGGCTCCTACGAGCAGTACTTC.

This chain joins TRBV28 and TRBJ2-6; weak D call: TRBD2 (6 bases). Germline CDR1 MDHEN, CDR2 SYDVKM. The CDR3 runs 15 residues. Trimming removed 6 bases at V and 1 base at J, with 10 bases between. In nucleotides, the CDR3 is TGTGCCAGCAGATCTGGGGGGTCTGGGGCCAACGTCCTGACTTTC. It encodes CASRSGGSGANVLTF. Looking up the rest from reference TRBV28 and TRBJ2-6 gives the full variable domain: DVKVTQSSRYLVKRTGEKVFLECVQDMDHENMFWYRQDPGLGLRLIYFSYDVKMKEKGDIPEGYSVSREKKERFSLILESASTNQTSMYLCASRSGGSGANVLTFGAGSRLTVL.

The chain combines TRBV27 with TRBJ2-2; TRBD2 matches 10 bases. CDR1 is MNHEY and CDR2 is SMNVEV in the germline V gene (reference sequence). The CDR3 loop spans 16 amino acids. Trimming at V came to 5 bases and at J to 3 bases, leaving 6 bases not matched to a gene. The CDR3 region is CASSPQREGHTGELFF. CDR3 nucleotides: TGTGCCAGCAGTCCTCAGCGGGAGGGCCACACCGGGGAGCTGTTTTTT.

The V call is TRBV6-5, the J call TRBJ2-1; 10 positions agree with TRBD2. CDR3 size: 16 residues. J gave up 9 bases and V 0 bases, and 8 bases lay outside the gene matches. CDR1 is MNHEY and CDR2 is SVGAGI in the germline V gene. The CDR3 loop reads CASSYSKREGLVEQFF. Here the CDR3 DNA reads TGTGCCAGCAGTTACTCGAAGCGGGAGGGACTGGTTGAGCAGTTCTTC.

This chain connects TRBV30 to TRBJ1-4; tentatively, D is TRBD1 (5 bases). The germline V and J ends were trimmed by 0 bases and 5 bases, with 10 bases remaining between them. This CDR3 has 14 amino acids. CDR1 and CDR2 from the germline V gene are GTSNPN and SVGIG (reference sequence). CDR3 DNA: TGTGCCTGGAGTGTACACGGGGGGAATGAAAAACTGTTTTTT. Encoded protein: CAWSVHGGNEKLFF. The entire variable domain, with the rest obtained from reference TRBV30 and TRBJ1-4, is as follows: SQTIHQWPATLVQPVGSPLSLECTVEGTSNPNLYWYRQAAGRGLQLLFYSVGIGQISSEVPQNLSASRPQDRQFILSSKKLLLSDSGFYLCAWSVHGGNEKLFFGSGTQLSVL.

The J gene is TRBJ2-1, the V gene TRBV5-4; 7 positions match TRBD2. Germline V lookup: CDR1 SGHNT, CDR2 YYREEE (reference sequence). Trimming took 2 bases from V and 9 from J; bases not matched to a gene: 14. This CDR3 has 16 residues. The chain's CDR3 is CASSFPLGAGIPEQFF. CDR3 DNA sequence: TGTGCCAGCAGCTTCCCACTAGGAGCGGGAATTCCTGAGCAGTTCTTC. Based on the CDR3 plus reference TRBV5-4 and TRBJ2-1, the full variable domain is ETGVTQSPTHLIKTRGQQVTLRCSSQSGHNTVSWYQQALGQGPQFIFQYYREEENGRGNFPPRFSGLQFPNYSSELNVNALELDDSALYLCASSFPLGAGIPEQFFGPGTRLTVL.

The chain employs TRBV30 and TRBJ2-5; 9 bases agree with TRBD2. Unmatched junction bases numbered 4, after V lost 0 bases and J lost 5 bases. There are 14 residues in the CDR3. The germline CDR1 and CDR2 sequences are GTSNPN and SVGIG (reference sequence). CDR3 protein: CAWSVRAGGETQYF. DNA of the CDR3: TGTGCCTGGAGTGTACGGGCGGGGGGGGAGACCCAGTACTTC.

The chain carries TRBV19 and TRBJ2-7, with TRBD1 as a possible D gene (6 bases). Trimming removed 8 bases at V and 2 bases at J, with 16 bases between. This CDR3 region has 14 residues. CDR1 is LNHDA and CDR2 is SQIVND in the germline V gene (reference sequence). The CDR3 loop is CASSSSDRPYEQYF. CDR3 bases: TGTGCCAGTTCCTCCTCGGACAGACCCTACGAGCAGTACTTC.

The chain has TRBV7-9 and TRBJ2-7; 14 nucleotides match TRBD2. Looked up from germline, CDR1 is SEHNR and CDR2 is FQNEAQ (reference sequence). This CDR3 spans 17 amino acids. V dropped 3 bases and J dropped 2; count of bases not matched to a gene: 6. The CDR3 DNA reads TGTGCCAGCAGCTTGGGACTAGCGGGAGAAGCTACCTACGAGCAGTACTTC. Translation: CASSLGLAGEATYEQYF.

This chain links TRBV27 with TRBJ1-5, with D perhaps matching TRBD1 (5 bases). The CDR3 extends over 15 amino acids. CDR1 is MNHEY and CDR2 is SMNVEV in the germline V gene (reference sequence). Deletions cut 3 bases from V and 2 bases from J, with 11 bases between. CDR3 region: CASSLTPGGNQPQHF. The CDR3 DNA reads TGTGCCAGCAGTTTGACCCCGGGGGGCAATCAGCCCCAGCATTTT.

The chain carries TRBV10-3 and TRBJ2-7; TRBD1 agrees at 8 bases. The CDR3 runs 14 residues. The germline CDR1 and CDR2 sequences are ENHRY and SYGVKD. Germline trimming cut 10 bases from V and 4 bases from J; bases unmatched to any gene: 12. The CDR3 loop reads CASRLDRGVYEQYF. CDR3 nucleotides: TGTGCCAGCAGATTAGACAGGGGTGTATACGAGCAGTACTTC.

This clone is a singleton in its sample. Within the sample, other DNA sequences also encode this same CDR3. The gene calls are TRBV5-1 and TRBJ2-3; D is undetermined. Trimming removed 2 bases at V and 0 bases at J, with 4 bases between. This CDR3 contains 13 residues. Germline loops: CDR1 SGHRS, CDR2 YFSETQ. This CDR3 is CASSLASTDTQYF. CDR3 in DNA: TGCGCCAGCAGCTTAGCTAGCACAGATACGCAGTATTTT.

The chain recombines TRBV5-1 with TRBJ2-2, with 15 bases lining up with TRBD2. CDR3 size: 18 residues. After removal of 4 bases from V and 1 base from J, the junction contained 5 bases not matched to a gene. The germline V gene has CDR1 SGHRS and CDR2 YFSETQ. The CDR3 sequence: CASSGGTSGRKNTGELFF. For the CDR3, the DNA is TGCGCCAGCAGCGGCGGGACTAGCGGGAGGAAGAACACCGGGGAGCTGTTTTTT.

The chain recombines TRBV27 with TRBJ2-1; 9 bases align to TRBD2. V lost 3 bases and J lost 5; bases outside the gene matches: 5. Per the germline V gene, CDR1 is MNHEY and CDR2 is SMNVEV (reference sequence). The CDR3 consists of 15 residues. The chain's CDR3 is CASSFRGLAHNEQFF. The CDR3 DNA follows: TGTGCCAGCAGTTTTCGTGGACTAGCGCACAATGAGCAGTTCTTC.

V usage is TRBV23-1 and J usage is TRBJ2-1; 9 nucleotides line up with TRBD1. TRBV23-1 is treated as an ORF (open reading frame) with a function not yet certain. The CDR3 sequence is 15 residues long. The V and J ends lost 0 bases and 5 bases, in that order; junction bases with no gene match: 2. This CDR3 is CASSQSRTGDNEQFF. CDR3 nucleotides: TGCGCCAGCAGTCAATCCCGGACAGGGGACAATGAGCAGTTCTTC.

In nucleotides, the CDR3 is TGTGCCAGCAGCTTGGCACAGCCGTCCTACGAGCAGTACTTC. The encoded protein is CASSLAQPSYEQYF. This chain connects TRBV5-5 to TRBJ2-7; D gene ambiguous. Between the trimmed V and J ends, which lost 0 bases and 1 base, there was a span of 8 bases. The germline CDR1 and CDR2 sequences are SGHKS and YYEKEE (reference sequence). This CDR3 spans 14 amino acids. The full variable domain, in which reference TRBV5-5 and TRBJ2-7 provide the parts outside the CDR3, is DAGVTQSPTHLIKTRGQQVTLRCSPISGHKSVSWYQQVLGQGPQFIFQYYEKEERGRGNFPDRFSARQFPNYSSELNVNALLLGDSALYLCASSLAQPSYEQYFGPGTRLTVT.

A single count supports this clone. The rearrangement links TRBV5-1 to TRBJ2-4; possible D gene TRBD2, 6 bases. With 5 bases removed from V and 2 bases from J, the gap between germline ends came to 11 bases. Germline V lookup: CDR1 SGHRS, CDR2 YFSETQ. The CDR3 covers 14 residues. CDR3 nucleotide sequence: TGCGCCAGCAGTCTGGGAGGACCCAAAAACATTCAGTACTTC. Protein sequence: CASSLGGPKNIQYF. Full variable domain (remainder filled in from reference TRBV5-1 and TRBJ2-4): KAGVTQTPRYLIKTRGQQVTLSCSPISGHRSVSWYQQTPGQGLQFLFEYFSETQRNKGNFPGRFSGRQFSNSRSEMNVSTLELGDSALYLCASSLGGPKNIQYFGAGTRLSVL.

The chain recombines TRBV28 with TRBJ2-3; 7 bases map to TRBD2. The CDR3 length is 15 residues. V lost 2 bases and J lost 4; bases outside the gene matches: 6. Per germline, CDR1 MDHEN and CDR2 SYDVKM. In nucleotides, the CDR3 is TGTGCCAGCAGTTTAAGCCGGGGGGTTGCAGATACGCAGTATTTT. Translation: CASSLSRGVADTQYF.

The rearrangement uses TRBV18 and TRBJ2-2; a weak D match, TRBD1 (6 bases). V lost 4 bases to trimming and J lost 4 bases, with 13 bases between them. Germline assignment: CDR1 KGHSH and CDR2 LQKENI. The CDR3 totals 15 residues. CDR3 coding DNA: TGTGCCAGCTCACTCATTCGGACAGTCACCGGGGAGCTGTTTTTT. Its translation is CASSLIRTVTGELFF.

V and J are TRBV11-2 and TRBJ2-1; TRBD1 agrees at 12 bases. Trimming cost V 3 bases and J 6 bases; bases outside gene matches: 15. There are 19 residues in the CDR3. The germline V gene encodes CDR1 SGHAT and CDR2 FQNNGV. As DNA, the CDR3 is TGTGCCAGCAGCTTCCGGGACAGGGGGCGCGAGCACTACAGCAATGAGCAGTTCTTC. Its translation is CASSFRDRGREHYSNEQFF.

V gene TRBV28 combines with J gene TRBJ2-5; D unresolved. The CDR3 is 14 residues long. From germline, CDR1 is MDHEN and CDR2 SYDVKM. Trimming pared 3 bases from V and 0 bases from J, leaving 8 bases between. The DNA for the CDR3 is TGTGCCAGCAGTTTTGCGATCCACCAAGAGACCCAGTACTTC. It encodes CASSFAIHQETQYF.

The chain recombines TRBV4-3 with TRBJ1-5; D possibly corresponds to TRBD1 (6 bases). V was shortened by 0 bases and J by 9 bases, with 15 bases between the two germline ends. The CDR3 length is 15 residues. CDR1 and CDR2 from the germline V gene are LGHNA and YSLEER. The DNA of the CDR3 is TGCGCCAGCAGCCAAGATAGGGGGTTCCCGCGGCCCCAGCATTTT. Its protein product is CASSQDRGFPRPQHF.